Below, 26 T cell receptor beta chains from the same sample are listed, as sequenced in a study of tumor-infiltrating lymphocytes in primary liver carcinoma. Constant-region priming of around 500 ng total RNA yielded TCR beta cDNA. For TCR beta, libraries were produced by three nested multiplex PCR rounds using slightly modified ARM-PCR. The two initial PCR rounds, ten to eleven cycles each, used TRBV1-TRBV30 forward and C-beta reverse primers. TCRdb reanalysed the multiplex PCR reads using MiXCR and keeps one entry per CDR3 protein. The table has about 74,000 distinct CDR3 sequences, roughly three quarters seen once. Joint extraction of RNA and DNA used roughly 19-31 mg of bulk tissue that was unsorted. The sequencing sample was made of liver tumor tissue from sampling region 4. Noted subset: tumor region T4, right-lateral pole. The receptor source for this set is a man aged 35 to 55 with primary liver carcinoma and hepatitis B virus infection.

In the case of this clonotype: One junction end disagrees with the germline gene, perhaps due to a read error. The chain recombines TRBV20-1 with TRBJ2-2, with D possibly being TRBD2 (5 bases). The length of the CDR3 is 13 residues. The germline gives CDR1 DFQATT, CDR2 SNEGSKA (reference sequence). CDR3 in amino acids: CSARDQNTGKLFF. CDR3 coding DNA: TGCAGTGCTAGAGATCAGAACACCGGGAAGCTGTTTTTT.

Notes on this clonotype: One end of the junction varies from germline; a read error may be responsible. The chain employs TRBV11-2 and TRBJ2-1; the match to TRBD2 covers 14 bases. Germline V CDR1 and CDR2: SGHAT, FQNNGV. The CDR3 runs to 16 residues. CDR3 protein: CASSFSSTSGRGAGFF. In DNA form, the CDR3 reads TGTGCCAGTAGCTTCTCTTCGACTAGCGGGAGGGGAGCCGGGTTCTTC.

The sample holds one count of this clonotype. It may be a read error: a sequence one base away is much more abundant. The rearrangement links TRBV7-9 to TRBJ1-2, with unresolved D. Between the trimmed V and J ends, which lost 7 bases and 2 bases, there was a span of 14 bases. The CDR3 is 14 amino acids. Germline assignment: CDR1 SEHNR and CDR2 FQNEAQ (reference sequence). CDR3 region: CASIESGGNYGYTF. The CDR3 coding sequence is TGTGCCAGCATCGAGTCAGGAGGGAACTATGGCTACACCTTC.

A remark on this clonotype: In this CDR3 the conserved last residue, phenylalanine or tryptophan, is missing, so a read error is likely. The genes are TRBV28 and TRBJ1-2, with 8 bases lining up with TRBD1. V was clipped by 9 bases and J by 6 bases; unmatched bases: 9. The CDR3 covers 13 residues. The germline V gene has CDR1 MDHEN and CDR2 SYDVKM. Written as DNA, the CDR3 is TGTGCCAGGAGCTCCACAGGGGGAGATGGCTACACCCGC. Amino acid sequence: CARSSTGGDGYTR.

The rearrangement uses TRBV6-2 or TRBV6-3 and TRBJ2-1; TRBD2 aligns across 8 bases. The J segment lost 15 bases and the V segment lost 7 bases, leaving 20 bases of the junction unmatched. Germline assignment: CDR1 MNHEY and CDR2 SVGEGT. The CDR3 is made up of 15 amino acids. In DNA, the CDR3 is TGTGCCAGCATCCCCGGGTTAGCGGGGACCAATGAACGGTTCTTC. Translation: CASIPGLAGTNERFF.

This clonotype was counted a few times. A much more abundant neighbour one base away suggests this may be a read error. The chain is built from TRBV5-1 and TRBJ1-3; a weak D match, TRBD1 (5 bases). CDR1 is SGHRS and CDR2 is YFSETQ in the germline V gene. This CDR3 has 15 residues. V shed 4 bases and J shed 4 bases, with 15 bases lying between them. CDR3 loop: CASSLTPDRGNTIYF. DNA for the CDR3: TGCGCCAGCAGCCTAACCCCCGACAGAGGAAACACCATATATTTT.

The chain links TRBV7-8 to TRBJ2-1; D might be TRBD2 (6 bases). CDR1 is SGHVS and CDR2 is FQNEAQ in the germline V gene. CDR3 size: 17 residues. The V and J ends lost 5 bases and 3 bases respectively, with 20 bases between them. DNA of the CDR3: TGTGCCAGCAGCCCACCTTACCCGGTTAGCGGCTACAATGAGCAGTTCTTC. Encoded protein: CASSPPYPVSGYNEQFF.

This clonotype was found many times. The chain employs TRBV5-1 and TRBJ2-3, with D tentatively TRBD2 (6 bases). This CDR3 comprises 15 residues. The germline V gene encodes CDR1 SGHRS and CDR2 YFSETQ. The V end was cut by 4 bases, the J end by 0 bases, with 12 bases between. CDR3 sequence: CASSRGTSSTDTQYF. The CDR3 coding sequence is TGCGCCAGCAGCCGCGGGACCTCTAGCACAGATACGCAGTATTTT.

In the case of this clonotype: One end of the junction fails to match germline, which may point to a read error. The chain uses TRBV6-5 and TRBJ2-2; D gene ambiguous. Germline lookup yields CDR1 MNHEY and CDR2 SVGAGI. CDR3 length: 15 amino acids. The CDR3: CANSYGYLATGELFF. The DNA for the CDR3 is TGTGCCAACAGTTACGGTTACCTTGCCACCGGGGAGCTGTTTTTT.

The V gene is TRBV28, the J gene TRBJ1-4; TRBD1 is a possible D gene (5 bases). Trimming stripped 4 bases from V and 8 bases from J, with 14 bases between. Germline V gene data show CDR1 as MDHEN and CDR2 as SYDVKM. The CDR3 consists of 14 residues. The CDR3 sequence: CASSWTGVREKLFF. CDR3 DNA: TGTGCCAGCAGTTGGACGGGGGTGCGCGAAAAACTGTTTTTT.

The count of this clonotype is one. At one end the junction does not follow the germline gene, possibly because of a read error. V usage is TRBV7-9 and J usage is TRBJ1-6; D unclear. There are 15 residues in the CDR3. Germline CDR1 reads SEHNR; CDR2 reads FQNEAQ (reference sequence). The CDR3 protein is CASSLAIGFRSPLHF. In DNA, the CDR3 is TGTGCCAGCAGCTTAGCCATAGGGTTTCGATCACCCCTCCACTTC.

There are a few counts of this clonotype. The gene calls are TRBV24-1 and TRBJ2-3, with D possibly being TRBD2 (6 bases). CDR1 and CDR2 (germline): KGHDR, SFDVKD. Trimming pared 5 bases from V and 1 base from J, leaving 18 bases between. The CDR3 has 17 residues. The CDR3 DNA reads TGTGCCACCAGTGGAGCGGTGAGGTGGGGGGGCACAGATACGCAGTATTTT. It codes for CATSGAVRWGGTDTQYF.

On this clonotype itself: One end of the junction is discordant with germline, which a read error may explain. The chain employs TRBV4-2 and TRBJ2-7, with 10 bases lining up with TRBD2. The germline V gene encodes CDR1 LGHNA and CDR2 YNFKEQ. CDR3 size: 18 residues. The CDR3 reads CASSQEGVAGGLPYGQYF. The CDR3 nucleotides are TGTGCCAGTAGCCAAGAAGGGGTAGCGGGAGGATTACCGTACGGGCAGTACTTC.

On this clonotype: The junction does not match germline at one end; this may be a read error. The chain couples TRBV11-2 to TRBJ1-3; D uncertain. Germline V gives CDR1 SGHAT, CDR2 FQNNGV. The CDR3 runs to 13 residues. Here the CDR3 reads CASAQAAENTIYF. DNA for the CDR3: TGTGCCTCAGCCCAGGCAGCTGAAAACACTATATATTTT.

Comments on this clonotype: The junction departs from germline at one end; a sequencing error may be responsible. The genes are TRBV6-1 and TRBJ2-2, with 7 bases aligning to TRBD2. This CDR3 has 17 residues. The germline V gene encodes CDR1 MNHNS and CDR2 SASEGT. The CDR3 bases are TGTGCCAGCAGTGTGTTAGAGGGAGGGCCGAATACCGGGGAGCTGTATTTT. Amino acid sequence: CASSVLEGGPNTGELYF.

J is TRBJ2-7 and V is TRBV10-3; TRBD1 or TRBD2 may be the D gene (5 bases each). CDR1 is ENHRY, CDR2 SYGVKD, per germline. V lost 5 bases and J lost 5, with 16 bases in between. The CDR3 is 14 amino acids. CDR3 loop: CAISSKTQEDEQYF. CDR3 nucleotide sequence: TGTGCCATCAGTTCTAAGACACAGGAGGACGAGCAGTACTTC.

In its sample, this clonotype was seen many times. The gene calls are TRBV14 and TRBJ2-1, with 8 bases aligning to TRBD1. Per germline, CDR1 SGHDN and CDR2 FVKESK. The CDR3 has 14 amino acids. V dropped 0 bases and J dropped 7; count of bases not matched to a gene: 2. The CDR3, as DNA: TGTGCCAGCAGCCAAGAGCAGGGGGCGAATGAGCAGTTCTTC. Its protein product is CASSQEQGANEQFF.

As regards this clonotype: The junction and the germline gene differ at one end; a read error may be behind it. The CDR3 nucleotides read TGTACCAGCAGTGCACTAGCCTATGAGCAGTACTTC. Protein sequence: CTSSALAYEQYF. V gene TRBV12-3 or TRBV12-4 combines with J gene TRBJ2-7; TRBD2 is a possible D gene (6 bases). The CDR3 totals 12 residues.

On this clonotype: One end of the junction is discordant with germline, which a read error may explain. The CDR3 bases are TGTGTCATCAGTGAGCGTGTGGAGACCCAGTACTTC. Protein: CVISERVETQYF. This sequence joins TRBV10-3 and TRBJ2-5; D gene unclear. CDR1 ENHRY and CDR2 SYGVKD come from the germline V gene. The CDR3 runs 12 residues.

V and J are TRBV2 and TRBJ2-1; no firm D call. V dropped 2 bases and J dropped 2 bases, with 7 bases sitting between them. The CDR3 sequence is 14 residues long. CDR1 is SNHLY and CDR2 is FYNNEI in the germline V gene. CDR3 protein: CASSERLTYNEQFF. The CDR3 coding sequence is TGTGCCAGCAGTGAACGGCTTACCTACAATGAGCAGTTCTTC.

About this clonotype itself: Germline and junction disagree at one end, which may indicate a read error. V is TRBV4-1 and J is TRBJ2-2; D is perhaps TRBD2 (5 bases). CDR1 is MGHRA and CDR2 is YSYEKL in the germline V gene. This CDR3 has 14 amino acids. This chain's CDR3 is CTSSQNGNTGELFF. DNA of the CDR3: TGCACCAGCAGCCAAAACGGGAACACCGGGGAGTTGTTTTTT.

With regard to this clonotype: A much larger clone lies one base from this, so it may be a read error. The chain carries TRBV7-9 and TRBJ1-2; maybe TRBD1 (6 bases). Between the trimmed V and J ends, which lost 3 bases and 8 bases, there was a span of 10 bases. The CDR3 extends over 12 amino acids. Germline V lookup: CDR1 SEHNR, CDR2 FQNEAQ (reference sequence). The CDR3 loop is CASSFPGGGYTF. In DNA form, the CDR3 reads TGTGCCAGCAGCTTTCCGGGGGGCGGCTACACCTTC.

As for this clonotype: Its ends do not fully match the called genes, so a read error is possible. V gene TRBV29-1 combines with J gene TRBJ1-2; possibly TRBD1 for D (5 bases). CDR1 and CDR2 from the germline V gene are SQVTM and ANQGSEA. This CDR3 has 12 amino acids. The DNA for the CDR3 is TGCAGCGTTGTCCAGACAGTGGATGGCCACACCTTC. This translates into CSVVQTVDGHTF.

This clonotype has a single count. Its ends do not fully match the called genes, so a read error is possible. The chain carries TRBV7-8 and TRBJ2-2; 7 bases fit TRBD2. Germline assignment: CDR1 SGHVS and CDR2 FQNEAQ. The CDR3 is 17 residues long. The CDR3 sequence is CASNSLASGGRGGVLFF. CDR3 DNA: TGTGCCAGCAACTCCCTTGCCAGCGGAGGGAGGGGCGGGGTGCTGTTTTTT. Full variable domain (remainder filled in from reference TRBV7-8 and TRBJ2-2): GAGVSQSPRYKVAKRGQDVALRCDPISGHVSLFWYQQALGQGPEFLTYFQNEAQLDKSGLPSDRFFAERPEGSVSTLKIQRTQQEDSAVYLCASNSLASGGRGGVLFFGEGSRLTVL.

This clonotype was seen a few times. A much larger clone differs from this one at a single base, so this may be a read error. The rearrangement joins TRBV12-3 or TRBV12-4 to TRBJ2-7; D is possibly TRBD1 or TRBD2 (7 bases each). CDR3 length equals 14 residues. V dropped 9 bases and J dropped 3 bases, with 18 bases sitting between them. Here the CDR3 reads CASQLQGGDYEQYF. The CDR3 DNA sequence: TGTGCCAGTCAACTTCAGGGGGGGGACTACGAGCAGTACTTC.

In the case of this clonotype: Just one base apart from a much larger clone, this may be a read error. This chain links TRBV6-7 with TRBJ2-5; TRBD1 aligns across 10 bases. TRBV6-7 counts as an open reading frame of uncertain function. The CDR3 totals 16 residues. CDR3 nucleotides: TGTGACAGCAGGACCCCGGGACAGGGGCGGAGGGAGACCCAGTACTTC. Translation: CDSRTPGQGRRETQYF.